This T cell receptor beta chain was observed in a study of T cells in Graves' hyperthyroidism and ophthalmopathy. Study in general: Initial diagnosis, before any treatment, was when peripheral blood was collected.

This clonotype was seen a handful of times. V was clipped by 3 bases and J by 1 base, with 13 bases between them. There are 15 residues in the CDR3. Germline V gene sequence: CDR1 SGDLS, CDR2 YYNGEE. Clinical symptoms, serum thyroxine and TRAb, thyroid ultrasound and orbital computed tomography together formed the diagnostic basis. Using around 10 ml of fresh peripheral blood, PBMCs were prepared. TCR beta CDR3 regions were amplified from RNA. With the HTBI primer set, the TCR CDR3 went through a first round of RT-PCR. TCRdb passed the multiplex PCR reads through MiXCR, listing each CDR3 protein once. The sample carries hundreds of thousands of distinct CDR3 sequences, 13% to 15% recorded once.

The receptor was isolated from a young woman with Graves' hyperthyroidism. The genes are TRBV9 and TRBJ1-1; TRBD1 might be the D (5 bases). The sequencing sample was made of blood. In DNA form, the CDR3 reads TGTGCCAGCAGCGCCTCGGTGGGGACGAACACTGAAGCTTTCTTT. Translated: CASSASVGTNTEAFF. Filled out from reference TRBV9 and TRBJ1-1, the complete variable domain reads DSGVTQTPKHLITATGQRVTLRCSPRSGDLSVYWYQQSLDQGLQFLIQYYNGEERAKGNILERFSAQQFPDLHSELNLSSLELGDSALYFCASSASVGTNTEAFFGQGTRLTVV.